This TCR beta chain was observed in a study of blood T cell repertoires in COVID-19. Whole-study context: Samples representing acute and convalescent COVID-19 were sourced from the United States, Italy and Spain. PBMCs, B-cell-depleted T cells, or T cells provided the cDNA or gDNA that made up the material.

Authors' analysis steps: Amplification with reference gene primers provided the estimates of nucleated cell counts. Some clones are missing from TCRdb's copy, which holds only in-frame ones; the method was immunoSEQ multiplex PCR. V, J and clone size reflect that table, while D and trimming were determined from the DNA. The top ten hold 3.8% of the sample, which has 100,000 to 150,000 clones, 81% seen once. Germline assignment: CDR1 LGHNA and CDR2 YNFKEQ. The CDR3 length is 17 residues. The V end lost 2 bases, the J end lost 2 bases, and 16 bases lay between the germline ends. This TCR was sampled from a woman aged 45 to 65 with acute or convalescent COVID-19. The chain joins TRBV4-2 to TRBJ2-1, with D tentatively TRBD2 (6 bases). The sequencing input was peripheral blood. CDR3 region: CASSQTGTYIPYNEQFF. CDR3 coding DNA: TGTGCCAGCAGCCAAACCGGGACTTATATTCCCTACAATGAGCAGTTCTTC.